These 26 T cell receptor beta chains originate from one sample sequenced in a study of a mutant IDH1 vaccine in newly diagnosed glioma (dated by TCRdb to the early 2020s). This specimen's time point label, interpreted: baseline, week 1 (first vaccination visit). According to the study, the label for this sample's treatment or condition signals: pre-vaccination baseline after standard-of-care therapy. Library preparation was by the immunoSEQ multiplex PCR assay. The source is immuneACCESS, and TCRdb retained only in-frame sequences with V and J called. Part of the clones is not carried over; for the studies checked, unresolved V genes explain less than half of this, and the remainder is unexplained. Present in this sample are fewer than 45,000 clones, around 90% of which were seen just once. Of the sample, 15% to 20% is held by the ten largest clones. Sequencing used PBMCs, obtained from a glioma patient treated with radiotherapy, temozolomide or both. These TCRs come from a man aged 18 to 29 with glioma.

The rearrangement joins TRBV4-1 to TRBJ2-1; D call uncertain. CDR3 length equals 11 residues. The germline CDR1 and CDR2 sequences are MGHRA and YSYEKL. V was clipped by 6 bases and J by 8 bases, with 8 bases between them. The CDR3 sequence: CASSGVYEQFF. The CDR3 coding sequence is TGCGCCAGCAGTGGGGTTTATGAGCAGTTCTTC.

The chain has TRBV5-1 and TRBJ2-7; 9 positions match TRBD2. Germline V gene lookup returns CDR1 SGHRS and CDR2 YFSETQ. V shed 0 bases and J 4 bases; nucleotides not matched to a gene: 5. The CDR3 sequence is 15 residues long. CDR3 DNA: TGCGCCAGCAGCTTGGGGGTAGCGGGAGAATACGAGCAGTACTTC. It is translated as CASSLGVAGEYEQYF.

Concerning this clone: The junction shows a germline mismatch at one end, possibly a read error. V is TRBV5-6 and J is TRBJ2-4; D assignment may be TRBD1 or TRBD2 (7 bases each). Germline-derived CDR1 and CDR2 are SGHDT and YYEEEE. This CDR3 comprises 15 residues. CDR3 sequence reads: CASSLGGGVEDIQYF. CDR3 sequence (DNA): TGTGCCAGCAGTTTGGGAGGGGGCGTTGAGGACATTCAGTACTTC.

This clone was counted only a few times. The CDR3 nucleotides are TGTGCCAGCAGCTTTCGCGGGACCGGGGAGCTGTTTTTT. Its translation is CASSFRGTGELFF. The chain joins TRBV11-2 to TRBJ2-2, with D perhaps matching TRBD2 (5 bases). V was pared by 3 bases and J by 5 bases, with 7 bases between. Germline loops: CDR1 SGHAT, CDR2 FQNNGV. This CDR3 region has 13 residues.

The rearrangement uses TRBV28 and TRBJ2-1; D not certain. Trimming left V 5 bases short and J 2 bases short, with 10 bases between. From germline, CDR1 is MDHEN and CDR2 SYDVKM. The CDR3 length is 14 residues. The DNA of the CDR3 is TGTGCCAGCAGTCCCCGGACGGCCTACAATGAGCAGTTCTTC. This translates into CASSPRTAYNEQFF.

The J gene is TRBJ2-4, the V gene TRBV11-2; perhaps D is TRBD1 or TRBD2 (5 bases each). The germline gives CDR1 SGHAT, CDR2 FQNNGV. Trimming took 0 bases from V and 4 from J, leaving 16 bases between them. The CDR3 has 17 residues. CDR3: CASSLDPPGSWKNIQYF. CDR3 nucleotide sequence: TGTGCCAGCAGCTTAGATCCGCCAGGGAGTTGGAAAAACATTCAGTACTTC.

V and J are TRBV6-1 and TRBJ1-1; D is possibly TRBD1 (6 bases). Deletions cut 7 bases from V and 4 bases from J, with 16 bases between. Germline loops: CDR1 MNHNS, CDR2 SASEGT. The CDR3 runs to 14 residues. The CDR3 DNA reads as TGTGCCAGCACTGCCGTGGGGGCCGGCACTGAAGCTTTCTTT. Encoded protein: CASTAVGAGTEAFF.

This chain links TRBV7-9 with TRBJ1-2, with D possibly being TRBD1 (5 bases). Germline values: CDR1 SEHNR, CDR2 FQNEAQ (reference sequence). The CDR3 runs 14 residues. V was trimmed by 4 bases and J by 5 bases, leaving 14 bases between them. CDR3 loop: CASSSSGGDYGYTF. DNA of the CDR3: TGTGCCAGCAGCTCCAGTGGGGGGGATTATGGCTACACCTTC.

The chain uses TRBV30 and TRBJ2-5, with D possibly matching TRBD1 (6 bases). The closer fit of TRBJ2-7 to the DNA end suggests the J call may be wrong. The CDR3 is 13 amino acids. CDR1 and CDR2 from the germline V gene are GTSNPN and SVGIG (reference sequence). CDR3 sequence: CAWKETDSYEQYF. The CDR3 DNA follows: TGTGCCTGGAAAGAGACGGACAGCTACGAGCAGTACTTC.

V and J are TRBV9 and TRBJ2-7; D is perhaps TRBD2 (5 bases). V was cut by 0 bases and J by 0 bases, with 7 bases left in between. The CDR3 extends over 14 amino acids. Germline V gene lookup returns CDR1 SGDLS and CDR2 YYNGEE. CDR3 nucleotides: TGTGCCAGCAGCGTAGAAGACTACTCCTACGAGCAGTACTTC. Its translation: CASSVEDYSYEQYF.

This CDR3 is CASISTGTSGKELFF. For the CDR3, the DNA is TGTGCCAGTATTTCGACCGGGACTAGCGGGAAGGAGCTGTTTTTT. V is TRBV19 and J is TRBJ2-2; TRBD2 matches 13 bases. V shed 7 bases, J shed 10 bases, and the junction held 9 bases outside the gene matches. CDR1 is LNHDA, CDR2 SQIVND, per germline (reference sequence). The CDR3 contains 15 residues.

This rearrangement joins TRBV4-3 to TRBJ1-1; no clear D gene. This CDR3 has 15 residues. Trimming shortened V by 0 bases and J by 3 bases, and 11 bases separated the two germline ends. Germline V gives CDR1 LGHNA, CDR2 YSLEER. The CDR3 DNA is TGCGCCAGCAGCCAAGATCTACGCGGAGACACTGAAGCTTTCTTT. Its translation: CASSQDLRGDTEAFF.

V is TRBV28 and J is TRBJ1-2; D gene ambiguous. In germline, CDR1 is MDHEN, CDR2 SYDVKM. The CDR3 sequence is 13 residues long. V was cut by 3 bases and J by 2 bases, with 7 bases left in between. The CDR3 DNA reads as TGTGCCAGCAGTTTGACGGGAAACTATGGCTACACCTTC. Its translation is CASSLTGNYGYTF.

V and J are TRBV27 and TRBJ2-3; no reliable D call. Germline CDR1 and CDR2: MNHEY and SMNVEV (reference sequence). The V end was cut by 4 bases, the J end by 2 bases, with 4 bases between. CDR3 length: 12 amino acids. As DNA, the CDR3 is TGTGCCAGCAGTTCCTACACAGATACGCAGTATTTT. Residues: CASSSYTDTQYF.

This clone was found a few times. The rearrangement links TRBV6-5 to TRBJ1-1, with D possibly being TRBD1 (5 bases). Germline assignment: CDR1 MNHEY and CDR2 SVGAGI. Trimming took off 5 bases at V and 1 base at J, with 11 bases between the two ends. The CDR3 is 14 residues long. CDR3 amino acids: CASSPGTANTEAFF. The DNA of the CDR3 is TGTGCCAGCAGTCCCGGGACGGCGAACACTGAAGCTTTCTTT.

The chain carries TRBV7-8 and TRBJ2-3; tentative D call: TRBD2 (5 bases). Trimming took 5 bases from V and 0 from J, leaving 21 bases between them. The CDR3 runs 18 residues. Per germline, CDR1 SGHVS and CDR2 FQNEAQ. In DNA, the CDR3 is TGTGCCAGCAGCCTCATCCGGGGAGAAGATTCGAGCACAGATACGCAGTATTTT. Translated, it gives CASSLIRGEDSSTDTQYF.

V is TRBV5-4 and J is TRBJ2-3; perhaps TRBD2 as D (5 bases). Germline V gene sequence: CDR1 SGHNT, CDR2 YYREEE (reference sequence). The CDR3 is 12 residues long. V lost 4 bases and J 11 bases, leaving 14 bases between the germline ends. The CDR3 is CASSVTDGLQYF. The CDR3 bases are TGTGCCAGCAGCGTTACGGACGGACTGCAGTATTTT. The full variable domain, in which reference TRBV5-4 and TRBJ2-3 provide the parts outside the CDR3, is ETGVTQSPTHLIKTRGQQVTLRCSSQSGHNTVSWYQQALGQGPQFIFQYYREEENGRGNFPPRFSGLQFPNYSSELNVNALELDDSALYLCASSVTDGLQYFGPGTRLTVL.

The chain joins TRBV30 to TRBJ2-1; D is perhaps TRBD1 or TRBD2 (6 bases each). The germline V gene has CDR1 GTSNPN and CDR2 SVGIG (reference sequence). Trimming cost V 4 bases and J 7 bases, with 17 bases left between them. The CDR3 spans 14 residues. Written as DNA, the CDR3 is TGTGCCTGGAACACGGGGGCGATTAATAATGAGCAGTTCTTC. It specifies CAWNTGAINNEQFF.

The CDR3, as DNA: TGTGCCAGCAGCCCCCGGGCCGGTGGCAATCAGCCCCAGCATTTT. As protein: CASSPRAGGNQPQHF. The rearrangement joins TRBV7-2 to TRBJ1-5; D unresolved. From germline, CDR1 is SGHTA and CDR2 FQGNSA. This CDR3 comprises 15 residues. With 5 bases removed from V and 2 bases from J, the gap between germline ends came to 13 bases. The full variable domain, with the rest looked up from reference TRBV7-2 and TRBJ1-5, is GAGVSQSPSNKVTEKGKDVELRCDPISGHTALYWYRQSLGQGLEFLIYFQGNSAPDKSGLPSDRFSAERTGGSVSTLTIQRTQQEDSAVYLCASSPRAGGNQPQHFGDGTRLSIL.

A single count supports this clone. J is TRBJ2-2 and V is TRBV19; TRBD2 matches at 13 bases. The CDR3 contains 15 residues. The junction had 2 bases not matched to a gene; V was cut back by 5 bases and J by 5 bases. The germline gives CDR1 LNHDA, CDR2 SQIVND (reference sequence). Here the CDR3 reads CASSWTSGRTGELFF. As DNA, the CDR3 is TGTGCCAGTAGTTGGACTAGCGGGAGAACCGGGGAGCTGTTTTTT.

The V gene is TRBV28, the J gene TRBJ2-3, with 9 nucleotides matching TRBD2. Germline V gives CDR1 MDHEN, CDR2 SYDVKM. This CDR3 is 17 amino acids long. V dropped 8 bases and J dropped 2; count of bases not matched to a gene: 14. CDR3 DNA: TGTGCCAGCTATCGGCCCGGGGCTAGCGGGAACACAGATACGCAGTATTTT. Residues: CASYRPGASGNTDTQYF.

This clone was picked up one time. The rearrangement joins TRBV6-5 to TRBJ1-1, with D perhaps matching TRBD1 (5 bases). Germline V gene sequence: CDR1 MNHEY, CDR2 SVGAGI. Between the trimmed V and J ends, which lost 6 bases and 1 base, there was a span of 9 bases. The CDR3 spans 13 residues. In DNA, the CDR3 is TGTGCCAGCAGCTTCGACAGGAACACTGAAGCTTTCTTT. Translated, it gives CASSFDRNTEAFF.

This sequence joins TRBV2 and TRBJ1-2, with 7 nucleotides matching TRBD1. The CDR3 length is 15 residues. J gave up 5 bases and V 4 bases, and 10 bases lay outside the gene matches. Germline V gives CDR1 SNHLY, CDR2 FYNNEI. CDR3 DNA: TGTGCCAGCAGTGGGAAGGGGGCGACGAATTATGGCTACACCTTC. It translates to CASSGKGATNYGYTF.

The chain is built from TRBV19 and TRBJ2-6, with a possible D match to TRBD1 (5 bases). This CDR3 has 15 amino acids. Trimming left V 1 base short and J 1 base short, with 5 bases between. Germline V gives CDR1 LNHDA, CDR2 SQIVND (reference sequence). CDR3 sequence reads: CASSIGQSGANVLTF. Written as DNA, the CDR3 is TGTGCCAGTAGTATAGGACAGTCTGGGGCCAACGTCCTGACTTTC.

The chain couples TRBV10-2 to TRBJ2-7; 7 nucleotides align to TRBD2. The CDR3 is made up of 14 amino acids. Germline values: CDR1 WSHSY, CDR2 SAAADI. Unmatched junction bases numbered 11, after V lost 8 bases and J lost 4 bases. The CDR3 here is CASRRGVREYEQYF. CDR3 DNA: TGCGCCAGCCGGAGGGGCGTGCGGGAGTACGAGCAGTACTTC.

In nucleotides, the CDR3 is TGTGCCAGCAGCTGGGGACGGCCACCACAGGGTGGCTACACCTTC. Translated, it gives CASSWGRPPQGGYTF. The chain employs TRBV27 and TRBJ1-2, with a weak D call TRBD1 (6 bases). The CDR3 is made up of 15 amino acids. Per germline, CDR1 MNHEY and CDR2 SMNVEV (reference sequence). Trimming shortened V by 6 bases and J by 7 bases, and 21 bases separated the two germline ends.